This T cell receptor beta chain came from a study of ipilimumab plus nivolumab after autologous stem cell transplantation (dated by TCRdb to the early 2020s). In terms of the full investigation: Trial patients received a median of 5 ipilimumab doses and seven to nine nivolumab doses. The intent-to-treat population of the trial consisted of approximately 40 patients. Patients undergoing autologous transplant for high-risk diffuse large B cell lymphoma, mature T cell lymphoma, or multiple myeloma were enrolled in the trial. The DLBCL cohort included primary refractory and relapsed disease, with 18-month progression-free survival of about 86% and 27% respectively.

The table lists this clone with a few counts. The antigen this receptor binds is unknown. The input lacks base qualities; no much larger clone sits a single base away. The paper's findings and limits, for the study overall: Per the authors, a biologic rationale for further study of the post-transplant checkpoint inhibition approach was offered by T cell receptor repertoire, regulatory T cell phenotype and gut microbiota profiles. Combined checkpoint inhibition appeared tolerable as post-transplant consolidation, according to the authors' conclusion.

Trimming costs V 1 base and J 6 bases, and their ends lie 13 bases apart. Its CDR3 holds 15 amino acids, cysteine through phenylalanine. Only CDR3 DNA remains: 45 bases, in frame from the first base. The CDR1 and CDR2 encoded by the germline V gene are MGHDK and SYGVNS. Receptors were amplified or captured by the immunoSEQ multiplex PCR assay. In TCRdb, the immuneACCESS table is reduced to in-frame sequences with V and J assigned. These tables do not hold every clone; where another copy was compared, an unresolved V gene accounts for under half, and the others remain unexplained. Recorded for this sample are roughly 12,000 clones; around 73% of them occurred a single time. Over 15% of the sample lies in the top ten. Starting 14 to 28 days after the autologous transplant, patients began checkpoint therapy, which included ipilimumab at 1 mg/kg intravenously on day 1 of selected weeks. Nivolumab was given at 3 mg/kg intravenously on day 1 of weeks 1, 4, 7, 10, and every two weeks through week 26. The study was a Phase Ib clinical trial testing combined checkpoint inhibition with ipilimumab and nivolumab as consolidation after autologous stem cell transplantation.

This material consisted of PBMCs, taken in a trial of ipilimumab plus nivolumab as post-transplant consolidation. This chain joins TRBV25-1 to TRBJ2-1, with TRBD2 as a weak D call on 6 bases. The clonotype comes from a male donor with diffuse large B-cell lymphoma. The CDR3 has the sequence CASSESGYGGNEQFF. The DNA is TGTGCCAGCAGTGAATCGGGTTACGGGGGCAATGAGCAGTTCTTC.